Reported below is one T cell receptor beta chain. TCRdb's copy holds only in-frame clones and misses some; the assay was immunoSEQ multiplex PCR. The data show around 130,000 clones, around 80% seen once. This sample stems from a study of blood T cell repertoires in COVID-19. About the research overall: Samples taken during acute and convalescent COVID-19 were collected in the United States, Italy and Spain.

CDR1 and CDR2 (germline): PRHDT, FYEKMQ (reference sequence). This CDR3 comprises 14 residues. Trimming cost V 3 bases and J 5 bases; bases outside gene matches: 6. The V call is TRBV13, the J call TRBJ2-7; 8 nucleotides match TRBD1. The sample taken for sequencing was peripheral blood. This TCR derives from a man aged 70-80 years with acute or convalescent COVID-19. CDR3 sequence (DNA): TGTGCCAGCAGCTTCCGGCAGGGGGCCAACGAGCAGTACTTC. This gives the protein CASSFRQGANEQYF.